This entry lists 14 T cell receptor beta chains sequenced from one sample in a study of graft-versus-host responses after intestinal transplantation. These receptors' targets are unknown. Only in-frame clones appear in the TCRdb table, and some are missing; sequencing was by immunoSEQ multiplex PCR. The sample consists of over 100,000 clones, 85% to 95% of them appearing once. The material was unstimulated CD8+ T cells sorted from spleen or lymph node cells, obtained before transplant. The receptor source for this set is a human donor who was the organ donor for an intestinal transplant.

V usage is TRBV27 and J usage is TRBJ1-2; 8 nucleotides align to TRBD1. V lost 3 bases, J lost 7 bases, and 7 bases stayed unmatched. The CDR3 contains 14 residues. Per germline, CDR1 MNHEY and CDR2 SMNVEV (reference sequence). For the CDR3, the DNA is TGTGCCAGCAGTTTCCGAGGACAGGGAAGTGGCTACACCTTC. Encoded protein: CASSFRGQGSGYTF.

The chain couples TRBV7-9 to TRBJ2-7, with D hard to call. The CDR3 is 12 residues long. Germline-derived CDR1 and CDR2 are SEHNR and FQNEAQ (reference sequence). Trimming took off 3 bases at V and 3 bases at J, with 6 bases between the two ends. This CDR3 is CASSLLVYEQYF. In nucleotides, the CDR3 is TGTGCCAGCAGCTTGTTGGTCTACGAGCAGTACTTC.

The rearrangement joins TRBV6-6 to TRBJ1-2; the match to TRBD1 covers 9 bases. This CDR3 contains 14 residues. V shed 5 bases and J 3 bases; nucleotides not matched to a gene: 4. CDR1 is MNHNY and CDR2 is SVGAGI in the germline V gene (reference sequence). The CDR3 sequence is CASSRDREDYGYTF. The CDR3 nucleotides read TGTGCCAGCAGTCGGGACAGGGAGGACTATGGCTACACCTTC.

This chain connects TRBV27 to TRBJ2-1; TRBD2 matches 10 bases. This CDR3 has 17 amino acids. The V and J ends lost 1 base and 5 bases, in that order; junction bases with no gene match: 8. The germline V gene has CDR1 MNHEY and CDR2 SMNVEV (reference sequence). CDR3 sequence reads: CASSLLASGSFNNEQFF. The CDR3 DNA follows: TGTGCCAGCAGTTTATTGGCTAGCGGGAGCTTTAACAATGAGCAGTTCTTC.

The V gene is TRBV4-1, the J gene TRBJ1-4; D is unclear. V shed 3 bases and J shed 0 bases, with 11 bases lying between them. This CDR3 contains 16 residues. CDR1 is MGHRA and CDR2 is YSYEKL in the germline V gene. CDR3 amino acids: CASSQRVWATNEKLFF. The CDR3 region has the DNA TGCGCCAGCAGCCAGAGGGTCTGGGCAACTAATGAAAAACTGTTTTTT.

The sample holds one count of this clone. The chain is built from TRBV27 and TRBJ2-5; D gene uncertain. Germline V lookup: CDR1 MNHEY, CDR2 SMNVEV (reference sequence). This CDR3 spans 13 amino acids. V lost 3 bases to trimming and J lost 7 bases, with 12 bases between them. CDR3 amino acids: CASSFRAYGTQYF. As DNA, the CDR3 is TGTGCCAGCAGTTTCCGGGCATACGGGACCCAGTACTTC.

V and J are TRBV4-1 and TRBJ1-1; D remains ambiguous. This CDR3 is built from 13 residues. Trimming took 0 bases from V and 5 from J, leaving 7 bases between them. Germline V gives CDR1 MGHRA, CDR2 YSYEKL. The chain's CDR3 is CASSQERETEAFF. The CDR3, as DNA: TGCGCCAGCAGCCAAGAGCGGGAGACTGAAGCTTTCTTT.

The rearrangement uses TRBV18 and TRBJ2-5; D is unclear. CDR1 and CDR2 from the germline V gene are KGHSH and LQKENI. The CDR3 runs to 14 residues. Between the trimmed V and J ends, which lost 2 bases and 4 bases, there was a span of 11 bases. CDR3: CASSPISNRETQYF. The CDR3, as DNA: TGTGCCAGCTCACCAATATCGAATCGAGAGACCCAGTACTTC.

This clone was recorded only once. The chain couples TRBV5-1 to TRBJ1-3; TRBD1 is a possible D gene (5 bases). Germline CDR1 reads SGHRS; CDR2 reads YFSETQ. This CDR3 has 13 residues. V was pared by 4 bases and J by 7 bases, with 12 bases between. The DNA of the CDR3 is TGCGCCAGCAGCCCTGGGTGGGGGAACACCATATATTTT. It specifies CASSPGWGNTIYF. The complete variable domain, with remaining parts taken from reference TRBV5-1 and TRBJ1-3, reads KAGVTQTPRYLIKTRGQQVTLSCSPISGHRSVSWYQQTPGQGLQFLFEYFSETQRNKGNFPGRFSGRQFSNSRSEMNVSTLELGDSALYLCASSPGWGNTIYFGEGSWLTVV.

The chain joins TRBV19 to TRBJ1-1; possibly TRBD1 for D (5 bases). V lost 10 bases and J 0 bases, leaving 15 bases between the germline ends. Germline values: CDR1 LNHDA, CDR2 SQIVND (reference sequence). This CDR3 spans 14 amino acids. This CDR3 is CATSPTDMNTEAFF. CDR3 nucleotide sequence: TGTGCCACCTCTCCGACAGACATGAACACTGAAGCTTTCTTT.

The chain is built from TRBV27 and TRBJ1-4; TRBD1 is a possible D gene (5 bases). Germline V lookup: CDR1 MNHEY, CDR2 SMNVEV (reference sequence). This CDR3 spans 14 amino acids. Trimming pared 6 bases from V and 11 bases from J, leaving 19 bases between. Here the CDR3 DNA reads TGTGCCAGCAGGGGGGGACGGGATGGTGGGAAACTGTTTTTT. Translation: CASRGGRDGGKLFF.

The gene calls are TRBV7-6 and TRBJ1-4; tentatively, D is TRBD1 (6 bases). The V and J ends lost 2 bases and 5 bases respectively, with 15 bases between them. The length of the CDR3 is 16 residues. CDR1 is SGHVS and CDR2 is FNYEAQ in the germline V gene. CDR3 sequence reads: CASSLSRQEQNEKLFF. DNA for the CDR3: TGTGCCAGCAGCTTATCCCGACAGGAGCAAAATGAAAAACTGTTTTTT.

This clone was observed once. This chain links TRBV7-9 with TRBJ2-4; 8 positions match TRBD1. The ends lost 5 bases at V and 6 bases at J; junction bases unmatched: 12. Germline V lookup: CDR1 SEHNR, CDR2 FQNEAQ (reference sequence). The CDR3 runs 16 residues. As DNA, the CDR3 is TGTGCCAGCAGCACCCGGAACGACAGGGGCGGAAACATTCAGTACTTC. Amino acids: CASSTRNDRGGNIQYF.

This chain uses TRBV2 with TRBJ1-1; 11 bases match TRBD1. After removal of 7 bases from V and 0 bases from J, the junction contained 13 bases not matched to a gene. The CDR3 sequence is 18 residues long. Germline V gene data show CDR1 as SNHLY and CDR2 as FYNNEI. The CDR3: CASTGTPDRGLLNTEAFF. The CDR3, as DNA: TGTGCCAGCACTGGAACGCCGGACAGGGGGCTGTTGAACACTGAAGCTTTCTTT.